This record covers a single TCR beta chain. The record originates from a study of blood T cell repertoires in COVID-19. Turning to the study itself: Specimens from acute and convalescent COVID-19 originated in the United States, Italy and Spain. The analysed material was cDNA or gDNA that came from T cells, B-cell-depleted T cells, or PBMCs.

Source study methods: Estimation of nucleated cell counts relied on the amplification of reference gene primers. Clones were read by immunoSEQ multiplex PCR, and TCRdb kept only the in-frame ones, dropping some. V, J and clone size are taken as reported in that table, and D and trimming were inferred from the DNA itself. The sample yields 310,000 or so clones, 70% to 90% seen once. V lost 4 bases, J lost 3 bases, and 3 bases stayed unmatched. In germline, CDR1 is SGDLS, CDR2 YYNGEE. The CDR3 consists of 14 residues. V and J are TRBV9 and TRBJ2-2, with 7 bases lining up with TRBD2. Input material: peripheral blood. The sequence came from a man aged 18 to 29 who had recovered from COVID-19. CDR3 nucleotide sequence: TGTGCCAGCAGCACCCGGGGGGACACCGGGGAGCTGTTTTTT. This codes for CASSTRGDTGELFF.